The 32 T cell receptor beta chains reported below all come from one sample, sequenced in a study of technical replicates of blood from a few donors. The protocol was immunoSEQ multiplex PCR, while the TCRdb copy is restricted to in-frame clones and leaves out a portion. The sample lists over 60,000 clones; around 93% were seen once. The sample was T cells isolated from PBMCs. The receptors here all came from a human donor in good health.

The rearrangement links TRBV5-4 to TRBJ2-1; tentative D call: TRBD1 (5 bases). Trimming pared 3 bases from V and 5 bases from J, leaving 18 bases between. The CDR3 runs to 16 residues. Germline CDR1 is SGHNT and CDR2 is YYREEE (reference sequence). The CDR3 DNA is TGTGCCAGCAGCTACCCCCTAGGACAAGGGAACAATGAGCAGTTCTTC. As protein: CASSYPLGQGNNEQFF.

V usage is TRBV9 and J usage is TRBJ1-1, with a possible D match to TRBD1 (6 bases). Germline assignment: CDR1 SGDLS and CDR2 YYNGEE. The V gene lost 0 bases and the J gene lost 1 base, with 10 bases spanning the gap. CDR3 length: 15 residues. Written as DNA, the CDR3 is TGTGCCAGCAGCGTAGGCGCAGGGGCGAACACTGAAGCTTTCTTT. Amino acids: CASSVGAGANTEAFF. The entire variable domain, with the rest obtained from reference TRBV9 and TRBJ1-1, is as follows: DSGVTQTPKHLITATGQRVTLRCSPRSGDLSVYWYQQSLDQGLQFLIQYYNGEERAKGNILERFSAQQFPDLHSELNLSSLELGDSALYFCASSVGAGANTEAFFGQGTRLTVV.

The chain employs TRBV25-1 and TRBJ2-7; the D gene is possibly TRBD2 (6 bases). This CDR3 comprises 16 residues. In germline, CDR1 is MGHDK, CDR2 SYGVNS. V was shortened by 1 base and J by 3 bases, with 16 bases between the two germline ends. Written as DNA, the CDR3 is TGTGCCAGCAGTGAATCCCTCGGGGCCGGGAGCTACGAGCAGTACTTC. Encoded protein: CASSESLGAGSYEQYF.

In this sample, this clone turned up a few times. This rearrangement joins TRBV7-8 to TRBJ1-2; maybe TRBD1 (5 bases). With 3 bases removed from V and 4 bases from J, the gap between germline ends came to 18 bases. The CDR3 loop spans 16 amino acids. Germline values: CDR1 SGHVS, CDR2 FQNEAQ. The CDR3 region is CASSFRKGSASYGYTF. The CDR3 DNA reads TGTGCCAGCAGCTTCCGTAAGGGGTCAGCAAGCTATGGCTACACCTTC.

J is TRBJ2-1 and V is TRBV7-9; TRBD2 is a possible D gene (5 bases). V gave up 1 base and J gave up 2 bases, with 12 bases separating them. The CDR3 consists of 16 residues. Germline loops: CDR1 SEHNR, CDR2 FQNEAQ (reference sequence). The CDR3 DNA sequence: TGTGCCAGCAGCTTAGTCCTTGAGGGCCCCTACAATGAGCAGTTCTTC. Its protein is CASSLVLEGPYNEQFF.

This clone appeared once. J is TRBJ1-3 and V is TRBV14, with a tentative D call TRBD1 (5 bases). Germline values: CDR1 SGHDN, CDR2 FVKESK. V dropped 1 base and J dropped 2 bases, with 6 bases sitting between them. CDR3 size: 14 residues. The CDR3 DNA is TGTGCCAGCAGCCAAGGGGGGGCTGGAAACACCATATATTTT. It is translated as CASSQGGAGNTIYF.

The chain uses TRBV6-1 and TRBJ2-1, with 7 bases fitting TRBD2. CDR3 length: 15 amino acids. Germline loops: CDR1 MNHNS, CDR2 SASEGT. Trimming took 8 bases from V and 4 from J; bases not matched to a gene: 11. CDR3 nucleotides: TGTGCCAGCTTTACTCGGGAGGACTTTTACAATGAGCAGTTCTTC. Translating gives CASFTREDFYNEQFF.

CDR3 region: CASSFGGSGEQYF. The DNA for the CDR3 is TGTGCCAGCAGCTTTGGCGGGAGTGGTGAGCAGTACTTC. The chain joins TRBV5-4 to TRBJ2-7; TRBD2 matches at 7 bases. The length of the CDR3 is 13 residues. In germline, CDR1 is SGHNT, CDR2 YYREEE (reference sequence). The junction had 6 bases not matched to a gene; V was cut back by 2 bases and J by 7 bases. The full variable domain, in which reference TRBV5-4 and TRBJ2-7 provide the parts outside the CDR3, is ETGVTQSPTHLIKTRGQQVTLRCSSQSGHNTVSWYQQALGQGPQFIFQYYREEENGRGNFPPRFSGLQFPNYSSELNVNALELDDSALYLCASSFGGSGEQYFGPGTRLTVT.

This chain joins TRBV2 and TRBJ2-7; 12 bases fit TRBD2. The CDR3 length is 16 residues. The V and J ends lost 5 bases and 1 base, in that order; junction bases with no gene match: 6. Per the germline V gene, CDR1 is SNHLY and CDR2 is FYNNEI. DNA of the CDR3: TGTGCCAGCAGTTCCACCGGGACTAGCGGGTCCTACGAGCAGTACTTC. Its protein product is CASSSTGTSGSYEQYF.

V is TRBV28 and J is TRBJ2-7; D not certain. Looked up from germline, CDR1 is MDHEN and CDR2 is SYDVKM. With 7 bases removed from V and 2 bases from J, the gap between germline ends came to 21 bases. This CDR3 region has 16 residues. The CDR3 loop reads CASTRDPSIPPYEQYF. CDR3 sequence (DNA): TGTGCCAGCACCCGAGATCCGTCCATCCCCCCCTACGAGCAGTACTTC.

This clone has a handful of counts. V usage is TRBV7-9 and J usage is TRBJ2-2; 14 bases line up with TRBD2. Germline V gene lookup returns CDR1 SEHNR and CDR2 FQNEAQ (reference sequence). The CDR3 runs 17 residues. Trimming removed 1 base from V and 5 bases from J; junction bases left unmatched: 3. CDR3: CASSLDRTSGRTGELFF. The CDR3 DNA reads TGTGCCAGCAGCTTAGACCGGACTAGCGGGAGGACCGGGGAGCTGTTTTTT. The whole variable domain, remainder taken from reference TRBV7-9 and TRBJ2-2, is DTGVSQNPRHKITKRGQNVTFRCDPISEHNRLYWYRQTLGQGPEFLTYFQNEAQLEKSRLLSDRFSAERPKGSFSTLEIQRTEQGDSAMYLCASSLDRTSGRTGELFFGEGSRLTVL.

The chain carries TRBV6-1 and TRBJ1-2, with 8 nucleotides matching TRBD1. Trimming removed 3 bases from V and 5 bases from J; junction bases left unmatched: 8. The CDR3 spans 15 residues. The germline V gene has CDR1 MNHNS and CDR2 SASEGT. In DNA form, the CDR3 reads TGTGCCAGCAGTGACTTGGGGGACAGGAGTTATGGCTACACCTTC. This encodes CASSDLGDRSYGYTF.

The chain joins TRBV4-2 to TRBJ2-1, with a possible D match to TRBD1 (6 bases). The germline V and J ends were trimmed by 2 bases and 5 bases, with 16 bases remaining between them. From germline, CDR1 is LGHNA and CDR2 YNFKEQ. CDR3 length equals 16 residues. CDR3 loop: CASSQLGDTVDNEQFF. DNA for the CDR3: TGTGCCAGCAGCCAACTCGGGGACACGGTGGACAATGAGCAGTTCTTC.

The chain combines TRBV2 with TRBJ1-2, with 7 bases lining up with TRBD1. Germline trimming cut 6 bases from V and 3 bases from J; bases unmatched to any gene: 4. Germline V gives CDR1 SNHLY, CDR2 FYNNEI. The CDR3 has 13 residues. The CDR3 region has the DNA TGTGCCAGCAGGCCAGGGACAGACTATGGCTACACCTTC. It is translated as CASRPGTDYGYTF.

The chain recombines TRBV28 with TRBJ1-1; D not resolved. V lost 10 bases, J lost 0 bases, and 15 bases lay in between. This CDR3 is 14 amino acids long. CDR1 and CDR2 from the germline V gene are MDHEN and SYDVKM. CDR3 in DNA: TGTGCCACCGAACTAGGACGGTTGAACACTGAAGCTTTCTTT. Translated, it gives CATELGRLNTEAFF.

V and J are TRBV7-8 and TRBJ1-1; unclear D gene. V lost 8 bases to trimming and J lost 4 bases, with 11 bases between them. The CDR3 has 12 residues. CDR1 is SGHVS, CDR2 FQNEAQ, per germline. The CDR3 region is CASGGLGTEAFF. CDR3 in DNA: TGTGCCAGCGGAGGCCTGGGCACTGAAGCTTTCTTT.

This clone has only one observation. The chain links TRBV5-1 to TRBJ2-5, with 10 bases matching TRBD2. Germline lookup yields CDR1 SGHRS and CDR2 YFSETQ. The junction had 6 bases not matched to a gene; V was cut back by 0 bases and J by 4 bases. CDR3 size: 16 residues. The CDR3: CASSLAASGGSETQYF. CDR3 bases: TGCGCCAGCAGCTTGGCTGCTAGCGGGGGTTCAGAGACCCAGTACTTC. Complete variable domain (other parts from reference TRBV5-1 and TRBJ2-5): KAGVTQTPRYLIKTRGQQVTLSCSPISGHRSVSWYQQTPGQGLQFLFEYFSETQRNKGNFPGRFSGRQFSNSRSEMNVSTLELGDSALYLCASSLAASGGSETQYFGPGTRLLVL.

The chain uses TRBV9 and TRBJ2-1; 10 nucleotides agree with TRBD2. This CDR3 comprises 17 residues. Germline V lookup: CDR1 SGDLS, CDR2 YYNGEE. With 2 bases clipped from V and 5 bases from J, the junction kept 10 bases outside the gene matches. In nucleotides, the CDR3 is TGTGCCAGCAGCGTCGGGGCAGCGGGAGGGAGCGACAATGAGCAGTTCTTC. This codes for CASSVGAAGGSDNEQFF. The complete variable domain, with remaining parts taken from reference TRBV9 and TRBJ2-1, reads DSGVTQTPKHLITATGQRVTLRCSPRSGDLSVYWYQQSLDQGLQFLIQYYNGEERAKGNILERFSAQQFPDLHSELNLSSLELGDSALYFCASSVGAAGGSDNEQFFGPGTRLTVL.

The chain recombines TRBV6-6 with TRBJ2-7; 14 bases are a match to TRBD2. The CDR3 has 14 residues. Germline CDR1 reads MNHNY; CDR2 reads SVGAGI (reference sequence). The J segment lost 6 bases and the V segment lost 2 bases, leaving 0 bases of the junction unmatched. CDR3 DNA: TGTGCCAGCAGTTACGGACTAGCGGGGGGCGAGCAGTACTTC. It codes for CASSYGLAGGEQYF.

CDR3 amino acids: CASSLSYGVNYGYTF. Written as DNA, the CDR3 is TGTGCCAGCAGCTTAAGTTACGGGGTTAACTATGGCTACACCTTC. The rearrangement uses TRBV7-9 and TRBJ1-2; D is ambiguous. The length of the CDR3 is 15 residues. The V end lost 2 bases, the J end lost 1 base, and 11 bases lay between the germline ends. Germline-derived CDR1 and CDR2 are SEHNR and FQNEAQ (reference sequence). Full variable domain (rest looked up from reference TRBV7-9 and TRBJ1-2): DTGVSQNPRHKITKRGQNVTFRCDPISEHNRLYWYRQTLGQGPEFLTYFQNEAQLEKSRLLSDRFSAERPKGSFSTLEIQRTEQGDSAMYLCASSLSYGVNYGYTFGSGTRLTVV.

This clone was counted a few times. The chain is built from TRBV10-3 and TRBJ2-2; the D is unclear. The V gene's germline CDR1 is ENHRY and CDR2 SYGVKD. Trimming took 4 bases from V and 7 from J, leaving 4 bases between them. The length of the CDR3 is 11 residues. CDR3 amino acids: CAISAGGELFF. The CDR3 bases are TGTGCCATCAGTGCCGGCGGGGAGCTGTTTTTT.

The chain couples TRBV11-2 to TRBJ1-5; the D gene is possibly TRBD1 (6 bases). The CDR3 has 15 amino acids. Trimming stripped 10 bases from V and 5 bases from J, with 21 bases between. Germline CDR1 reads SGHAT; CDR2 reads FQNNGV. The CDR3 DNA is TGTGCCACTCAAGAAACAGGGAAGGGCTATCAGCCCCAGCATTTT. The encoded protein is CATQETGKGYQPQHF.

This chain links TRBV9 with TRBJ1-3; D remains ambiguous. CDR3 size: 15 residues. Germline V gene lookup returns CDR1 SGDLS and CDR2 YYNGEE. Trimming pared 4 bases from V and 0 bases from J, leaving 11 bases between. The CDR3 loop is CASSTDGYSGNTIYF. The DNA for the CDR3 is TGTGCCAGCAGCACAGACGGATACTCTGGAAACACCATATATTTT.

This chain joins TRBV6-1 and TRBJ2-5; TRBD1 matches 7 bases. Trimming took 3 bases from V and 5 from J; bases not matched to a gene: 3. This CDR3 has 13 amino acids. The germline V gene has CDR1 MNHNS and CDR2 SASEGT. The chain's CDR3 is CASSETGSETQYF. The CDR3, as DNA: TGTGCCAGCAGTGAGACAGGGAGCGAGACCCAGTACTTC.

The chain is built from TRBV18 and TRBJ1-1, with unresolved D. Trimming pared 2 bases from V and 1 base from J, leaving 5 bases between. The length of the CDR3 is 13 residues. CDR1 and CDR2 (germline): KGHSH, LQKENI. The CDR3: CASSPFGNTEAFF. As DNA, the CDR3 is TGTGCCAGCTCACCATTCGGGAACACTGAAGCTTTCTTT.

V and J are TRBV5-4 and TRBJ2-7; 8 bases align to TRBD2. V lost 0 bases to trimming and J lost 3 bases; unmatched junction nucleotides: 8. The germline gives CDR1 SGHNT, CDR2 YYREEE (reference sequence). CDR3 length: 16 amino acids. CDR3 DNA sequence: TGTGCCAGCAGCTTGGACGGGACTAGGTCCCGCTACGAGCAGTACTTC. As protein: CASSLDGTRSRYEQYF.

The chain links TRBV6-1 to TRBJ2-5; D is undetermined. Trimming left V 8 bases short and J 13 bases short, with 14 bases between. Germline values: CDR1 MNHNS, CDR2 SASEGT. The CDR3 loop spans 10 amino acids. The CDR3 sequence: CASEQPFMYF. DNA of the CDR3: TGTGCCAGCGAACAGCCATTCATGTACTTC.

The J gene is TRBJ1-4, the V gene TRBV12-5, with TRBD1 identical over 9 bases. There are 16 residues in the CDR3. The J segment lost 2 bases and the V segment lost 7 bases, leaving 8 bases of the junction unmatched. Germline lookup yields CDR1 LGHNT and CDR2 FRNRAP. CDR3: CASAHRGLGTNEKLFF. The CDR3 DNA follows: TGTGCTAGTGCTCACAGGGGGCTTGGGACTAATGAAAAACTGTTTTTT.

V and J are TRBV5-1 and TRBJ2-5; 8 bases fit TRBD2. V shed 4 bases and J 1 base; nucleotides not matched to a gene: 9. The CDR3 extends over 16 amino acids. Germline CDR1 reads SGHRS; CDR2 reads YFSETQ. The CDR3 sequence: CASSPPSSGVQETQYF. In nucleotides, the CDR3 is TGCGCCAGCAGCCCGCCTAGTAGCGGGGTCCAAGAGACCCAGTACTTC.

The chain uses TRBV7-9 and TRBJ2-7, with D possibly TRBD1 on 5 matching bases. Germline assignment: CDR1 SEHNR and CDR2 FQNEAQ (reference sequence). The CDR3 has 14 amino acids. Trimming removed 4 bases at V and 2 bases at J, with 12 bases between. CDR3 bases: TGTGCCAGCAGCTCCCCGCAGGGAACCTACGAGCAGTACTTC. It encodes CASSSPQGTYEQYF.

This chain connects TRBV7-9 to TRBJ1-4; D uncertain. Per germline, CDR1 SEHNR and CDR2 FQNEAQ (reference sequence). V was pared by 7 bases and J by 0 bases, with 9 bases between. This CDR3 has 14 amino acids. The CDR3 sequence is CASTSVATNEKLFF. CDR3 coding DNA: TGTGCCAGCACCTCAGTTGCAACTAATGAAAAACTGTTTTTT.

This chain connects TRBV5-4 to TRBJ1-5; a possible D gene is TRBD1 (5 bases). The CDR3 length is 16 residues. V lost 10 bases and J 2 bases, leaving 22 bases between the germline ends. Germline CDR1 is SGHNT and CDR2 is YYREEE (reference sequence). Here the CDR3 DNA reads TGTGCCTGGGGGGAGAGGACCCAAGGAGGCAATCAGCCCCAGCATTTT. Protein product: CAWGERTQGGNQPQHF.